This TCR beta chain stems from a study of CD8 T cells in Susac syndrome. For the study at large: Fewer than ten of the sequenced Susac syndrome patients were in remission, and roughly 6 had active disease. Patients with Susac syndrome were therapy-naive, treated with corticosteroids, or treated with intravenous immunoglobulin alone when blood was collected.

CDR3 size: 13 residues. Germline V gene data show CDR1 as SQVTM and CDR2 as ANQGSEA. V shed 2 bases and J shed 4 bases, with 11 bases lying between them. RNA was extracted with the RNeasy kit, and a quantity of roughly 0.5 to 1 ug was reverse transcribed using random hexamers. By means of immunoSEQ multiplex PCR, TCR beta CDR3 spanning 54 Vbeta and 13 Jbeta underwent amplification. TCRdb called the immunoSEQ multiplex PCR reads again in MiXCR, with one record for every CDR3 protein. Of roughly 160,000 distinct CDR3 sequences listed, about 96% are singletons. Blood CD8+ and CD4+ T cells underwent high-throughput TCR beta sequencing.

This chain joins TRBV29-1 and TRBJ2-5; possible D gene TRBD1, 6 bases. The source of this sequence is a human donor with Susac syndrome. The material sequenced was CD4+ T cells from PBMCs. The CDR3 nucleotides read TGCAGCGTTGAAAGACAGGACTTAGAGACCCAGTACTTC. It encodes CSVERQDLETQYF. Together with reference TRBV29-1 and TRBJ2-5, the CDR3 gives the full variable domain: SAVISQKPSRDICQRGTSLTIQCQVDSQVTMMFWYRQQPGQSLTLIATANQGSEATYESGFVIDKFPISRPNLTFSTLTVSNMSPEDSSIYLCSVERQDLETQYFGPGTRLLVL.